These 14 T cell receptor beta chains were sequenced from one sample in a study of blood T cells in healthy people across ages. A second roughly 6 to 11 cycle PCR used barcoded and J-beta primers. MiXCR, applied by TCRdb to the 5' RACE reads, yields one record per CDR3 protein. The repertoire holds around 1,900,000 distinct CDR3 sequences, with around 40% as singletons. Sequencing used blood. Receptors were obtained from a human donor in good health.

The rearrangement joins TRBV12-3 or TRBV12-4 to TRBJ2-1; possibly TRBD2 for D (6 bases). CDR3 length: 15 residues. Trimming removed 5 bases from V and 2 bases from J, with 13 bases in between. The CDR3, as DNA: TGTGCCAGCAGTGTCTTTGGGGGGACCTACAATGAGCAGTTCTTC. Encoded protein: CASSVFGGTYNEQFF.

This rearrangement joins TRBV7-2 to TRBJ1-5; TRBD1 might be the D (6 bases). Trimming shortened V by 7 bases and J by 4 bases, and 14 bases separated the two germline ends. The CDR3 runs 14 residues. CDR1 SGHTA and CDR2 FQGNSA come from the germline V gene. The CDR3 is CASTQDRSNQPQHF. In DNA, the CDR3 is TGTGCCAGCACCCAAGACAGGTCGAATCAGCCCCAGCATTTT.

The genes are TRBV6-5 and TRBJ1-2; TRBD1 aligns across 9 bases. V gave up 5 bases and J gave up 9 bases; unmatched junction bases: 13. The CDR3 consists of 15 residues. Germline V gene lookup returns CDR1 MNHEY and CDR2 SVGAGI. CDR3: CASSKLSGTGSRYTF. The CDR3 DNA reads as TGTGCCAGCAGTAAACTTTCCGGGACAGGGAGTCGCTACACCTTC.

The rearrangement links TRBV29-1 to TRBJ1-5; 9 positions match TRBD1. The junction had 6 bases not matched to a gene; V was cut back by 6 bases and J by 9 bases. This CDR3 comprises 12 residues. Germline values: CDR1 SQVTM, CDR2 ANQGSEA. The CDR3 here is CSVAGQGGPQHF. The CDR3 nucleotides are TGCAGCGTGGCGGGACAGGGTGGGCCCCAGCATTTT.

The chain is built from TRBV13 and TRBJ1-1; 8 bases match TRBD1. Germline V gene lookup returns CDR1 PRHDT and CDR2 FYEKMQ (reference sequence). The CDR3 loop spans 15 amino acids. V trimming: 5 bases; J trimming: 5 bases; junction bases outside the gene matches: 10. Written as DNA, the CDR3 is TGTGCCAGCAGCAACGCACAGGGGGTGATGACTGAAGCTTTCTTT. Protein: CASSNAQGVMTEAFF. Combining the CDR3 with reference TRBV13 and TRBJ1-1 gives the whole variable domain AAGVIQSPRHLIKEKRETATLKCYPIPRHDTVYWYQQGPGQDPQFLISFYEKMQSDKGSIPDRFSAQQFSDYHSELNMSSLELGDSALYFCASSNAQGVMTEAFFGQGTRLTVV.

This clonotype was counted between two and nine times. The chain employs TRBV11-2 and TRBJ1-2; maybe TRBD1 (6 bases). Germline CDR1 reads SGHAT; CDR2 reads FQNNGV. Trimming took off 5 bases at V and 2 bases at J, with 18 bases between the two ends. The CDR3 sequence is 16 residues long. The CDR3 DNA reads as TGTGCCAGCAGCCGCCAAAATTTGGACAGAAACTATGGCTACACCTTC. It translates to CASSRQNLDRNYGYTF.

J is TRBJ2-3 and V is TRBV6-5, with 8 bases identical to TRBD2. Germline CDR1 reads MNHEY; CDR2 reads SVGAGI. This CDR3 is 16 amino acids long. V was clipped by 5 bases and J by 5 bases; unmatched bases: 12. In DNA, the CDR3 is TGTGCCAGCAGTCCCTCCCTCGGGGCGGGGGGAGATACGCAGTATTTT. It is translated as CASSPSLGAGGDTQYF.

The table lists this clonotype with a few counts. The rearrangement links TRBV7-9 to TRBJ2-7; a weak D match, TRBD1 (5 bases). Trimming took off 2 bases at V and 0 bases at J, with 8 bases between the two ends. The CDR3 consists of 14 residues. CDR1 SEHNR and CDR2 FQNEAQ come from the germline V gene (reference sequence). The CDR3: CASSLNTGSYEQYF. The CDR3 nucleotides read TGTGCCAGCAGCTTAAATACAGGCTCCTACGAGCAGTACTTC. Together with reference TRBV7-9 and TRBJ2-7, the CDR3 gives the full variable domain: DTGVSQNPRHKITKRGQNVTFRCDPISEHNRLYWYRQTLGQGPEFLTYFQNEAQLEKSRLLSDRFSAERPKGSFSTLEIQRTEQGDSAMYLCASSLNTGSYEQYFGPGTRLTVT.

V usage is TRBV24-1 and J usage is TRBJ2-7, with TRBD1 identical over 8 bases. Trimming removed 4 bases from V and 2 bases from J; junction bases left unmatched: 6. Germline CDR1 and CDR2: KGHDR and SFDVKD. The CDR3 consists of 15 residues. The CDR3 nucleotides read TGTGCCACCAGTGACCCACAGGGGGATGCCTACGAGCAGTACTTC. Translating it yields CATSDPQGDAYEQYF.

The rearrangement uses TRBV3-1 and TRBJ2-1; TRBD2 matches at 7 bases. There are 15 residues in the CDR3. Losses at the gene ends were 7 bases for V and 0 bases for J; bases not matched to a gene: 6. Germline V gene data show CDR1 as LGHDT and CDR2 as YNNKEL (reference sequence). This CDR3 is CASMPSGVSYNEQFF. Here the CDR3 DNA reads TGTGCCAGCATGCCTAGCGGCGTCTCCTACAATGAGCAGTTCTTC.

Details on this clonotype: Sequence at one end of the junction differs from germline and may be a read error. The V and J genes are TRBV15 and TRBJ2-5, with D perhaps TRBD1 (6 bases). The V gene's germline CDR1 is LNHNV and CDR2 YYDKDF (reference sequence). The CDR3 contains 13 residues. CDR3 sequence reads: CVTSPGTQGTQYF. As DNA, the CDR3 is TGTGTCACCAGTCCCGGGACACAAGGGACCCAGTACTTC.

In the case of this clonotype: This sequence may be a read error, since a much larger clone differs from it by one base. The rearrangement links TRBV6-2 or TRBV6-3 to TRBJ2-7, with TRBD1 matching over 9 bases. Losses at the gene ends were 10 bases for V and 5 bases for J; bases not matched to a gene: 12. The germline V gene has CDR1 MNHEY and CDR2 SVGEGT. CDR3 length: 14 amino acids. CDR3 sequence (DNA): TGTGCCAACAGACCGGGACAGGGATTCAACGAGCAGTACTTC. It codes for CANRPGQGFNEQYF.

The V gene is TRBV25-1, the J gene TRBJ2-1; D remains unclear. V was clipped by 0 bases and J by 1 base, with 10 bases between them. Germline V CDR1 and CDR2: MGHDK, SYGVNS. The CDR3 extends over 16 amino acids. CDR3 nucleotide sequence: TGTGCCAGCAGTGAATATGAGGTTCTTTCCTACAATGAGCAGTTCTTC. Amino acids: CASSEYEVLSYNEQFF.

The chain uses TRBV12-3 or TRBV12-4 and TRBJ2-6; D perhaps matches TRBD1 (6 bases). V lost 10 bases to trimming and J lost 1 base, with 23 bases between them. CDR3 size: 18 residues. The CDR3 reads CANSWWTDLNSGANVLTF. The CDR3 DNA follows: TGTGCCAACAGCTGGTGGACAGACCTAAATTCTGGGGCCAACGTCCTGACTTTC.